This T cell receptor beta chain stems from a study of blood T cells in healthy people across ages. Study outcomes and limitations: Estimates drawn from one million T cells were deemed to understate diversity.

In this sample, this clonotype turned up a few times. No antigen is known for it. The donors, all healthy, were Caucasians living in Russia, aged 6 to 90. The CDR3 sequence is 15 residues long. The germline CDR1 and CDR2 sequences are SGHRS and YFSETQ. Trimming pared 0 bases from V and 3 bases from J, leaving 13 bases between. Sample-barcoded 5' priming and a J-beta primer mix drove a second PCR of 7 to 11 cycles. A template-switch adaptor with 12 random nucleotides tagged each cDNA molecule. TCRdb re-derived calls from the 5' RACE reads in MiXCR, one entry per CDR3 protein. The sample has 1.5 million to 2 million distinct CDR3 sequences; roughly a third are singletons.

This TCR came from a woman aged 25 to 39 in good health. The source material was blood. The chain joins TRBV5-1 to TRBJ2-7; TRBD2 is a possible D gene (6 bases). CDR3 protein: CASSLAGGFGYEQYF. Written as DNA, the CDR3 is TGCGCCAGCAGCTTGGCCGGGGGTTTCGGCTACGAGCAGTACTTC.